The following is a TCR beta chain sequence with its context. TCRdb recomputed calls from the 5' RACE reads with MiXCR, one row per CDR3 protein. Among around 58,000 distinct CDR3 sequences listed, about 8% were seen once. The sample is drawn from a study of early T cells in non-severe SARS-CoV-2 infection. About the study: RNA in bulk from unsorted whole blood was sequenced, and chains were unpaired.

From germline, CDR1 is SGHDT and CDR2 YYEEEE. CDR3 length: 12 amino acids. V was pared by 3 bases and J by 2 bases, with 4 bases between. The chain has TRBV5-6 and TRBJ2-3; D remains unclear. This sample comprised whole blood, obtained at baseline. The source is an adult who was a healthcare worker with PCR-confirmed SARS-CoV-2 infection or an uninfected control (not recorded which). This CDR3 reads CASSYPTDTQYF. The CDR3 DNA follows: TGTGCCAGCAGCTATCCCACAGATACGCAGTATTTT.